This is a list of T cell receptor beta chains from one sample in a study of Ad26.COV2.S vaccination and SARS-CoV-2 variants. Sequencing used immunoSEQ multiplex PCR; TCRdb keeps in-frame clones, though not all of them. The sample carries approximately 500,000 clones, around 85% recorded once. Source: peripheral blood, taken in a trial of Ad26.COV2.S vaccine versus placebo. These receptors were obtained from a person between 18 and 65 years old who received the Ad26.COV2.S COVID-19 vaccine or a placebo. Each CDR3 is given with its conserved first and last residue. D genes are given only for firm matches. Clone size is stated in some rows and not others, as once, few, many or a class when expanded.

TRBD2 TRBJ2-1 once TRBV5-1 TGCGCCAGCAGCTTGGCCGGGACTAGTATTGAGCAGTTCTTC CASSLAGTSIEQFF
. TRBJ1-2 . TRBV19 TGTGCCAGTAGTATTGATGCCGGGGACCCAAGAAATGGCTACACCTTC CASSIDAGDPRNGYTF
. TRBJ2-7 . TRBV19 TGTGCCAGTAGTATAGGGGGACGGATCCCCTACGAGCAGTACTTC CASSIGGRIPYEQYF
. TRBJ1-1 . TRBV5-1 TGCGCCAGCAGCTTTTCGGGGGCTCGGGACACTGAAGCTTTCTTT CASSFSGARDTEAFF
TRBD1 TRBJ2-7 . TRBV7-2 TGTGCCAGCAGCCTAGAATGGGACAGCTCCTACGAGCAGTACTTC CASSLEWDSSYEQYF
. TRBJ2-3 few TRBV5-1 TGCGCCAGCAGCCCCCACTTGGCGTCGTATAGCACAGATACGCAGTATTTT CASSPHLASYSTDTQYF
. TRBJ2-2 . TRBV28 TGTGCCAGCAGTTTAGCGACAATACACACCGGGGAGCTGTTTTTT CASSLATIHTGELFF
. TRBJ2-7 . TRBV28 TGTGCCACCACCAAGGCGGGGAATGCCTACGAGCAGTACTTC CATTKAGNAYEQYF
TRBD1 TRBJ2-7 . TRBV11-2 TGTGCCAGCAGCTCCCCAGACAGGGTCGAGCAGTACTTC CASSSPDRVEQYF
. TRBJ2-1 . TRBV5-1 TGCGCCAGCAGCCCTCGGTGGCGGGATAACCACAATGAGCAGTTCTTC CASSPRWRDNHNEQFF
TRBD1 TRBJ1-5 . TRBV6-2/TRBV6-3 TGTGCCAGCAGTTCGGGACAGAGGGCAGATCAGCCCCAGCATTTT CASSSGQRADQPQHF
. TRBJ1-2 . TRBV28 TGTGCCAGCAGTTTATCCCCTTATGGCTACACCTTC CASSLSPYGYTF
. TRBJ1-1 . TRBV5-1 TGCGCCAGCAGCTTGACAGTAACCAGCAGTTTGAACACTGAAGCTTTCTTT CASSLTVTSSLNTEAFF
TRBD1 TRBJ2-2 . TRBV4-2 TGTGCCAGCAGCCAGAGGACAGGGGCGAACACCGGGGAGCTGTTTTTT CASSQRTGANTGELFF
. TRBJ1-1 . TRBV12-3/TRBV12-4 TGTGCCAGCAGTTTGTACATGAACACTGAAGCTTTCTTT CASSLYMNTEAFF
. TRBJ1-2 . TRBV6-5 TGTGCCAGCAGTTACGTGCCGGGGTTAGACTATGGCTACACCTTC CASSYVPGLDYGYTF
. TRBJ2-6 . TRBV6-4 TGTGCCAGCAGTGCCTTCCCTCCCGGTGGCTCTGGGGCCAACGTCCTGACTTTC CASSAFPPGGSGANVLTF
. TRBJ2-7 . TRBV10-3 TGTGCCATCCCCCGGAATAACGACTACGAGCAGTACTTC CAIPRNNDYEQYF
. TRBJ2-1 . TRBV19 TGTGCCAGTAGTCCTCCGAGGGCCAGCTCCTACAATGAGCAGTTCTTC CASSPPRASSYNEQFF
. TRBJ2-7 . TRBV7-3 TGTGCCAGCAGCTTAAGTCCAGGACCGTCCTACGAGCAGTACTTC CASSLSPGPSYEQYF
. TRBJ2-1 . TRBV28 TGTGCCAGCAGTAAATTAGGAAGGCATGCTGAGCAGTTCTTC CASSKLGRHAEQFF
TRBD2 TRBJ2-3 . TRBV5-6 TGTGCCAGCAGCCCCGAGACTAGCGGGTTCACAGATACGCAGTATTTT CASSPETSGFTDTQYF
. TRBJ2-7 few TRBV11-3 TGTGCCAGCAGCCTCGGCAAGCTCTACGAGCAGTACTTC CASSLGKLYEQYF
TRBD2 TRBJ2-1 . TRBV6-5 TGTGCCAGCAGTTACGAGGCACTAGCGGGGTACAATGAGCAGTTCTTC CASSYEALAGYNEQFF
. TRBJ2-3 . TRBV29-1 TGCAGCGTTGTTCGTGACCAAGATACGCAGTATTTT CSVVRDQDTQYF
. TRBJ1-3 . TRBV3-1/TRBV3-2 TGTGCCAGCAGCCAAGATAGGGGAAACACCATATATTTT CASSQDRGNTIYF
. TRBJ2-3 . TRBV5-1 TGCGCCAGCAGCTTGGCTGGCGGGAACCCAGATACGCAGTATTTT CASSLAGGNPDTQYF
. TRBJ1-5 . TRBV19 TGTGCCAGCACCGCCCGGGATCAGCCCCAGCATTTT CASTARDQPQHF
TRBD1 TRBJ1-2 few TRBV20-1 TGCAGTGCTAGTCCCGGGACAGGGAACTATGGCTACACCTTC CSASPGTGNYGYTF
. TRBJ2-3 . TRBV6-6 TGTGCCAGCAGTAGCCGGGGGGATACGCAGTATTTT CASSSRGDTQYF
TRBD2 TRBJ2-1 . TRBV4-2 TGTGCCAGCAGCCAAGGTCCGACTAGCGGGATCGATGAGCAGTTCTTC CASSQGPTSGIDEQFF
. TRBJ2-7 . TRBV27 TGTGCCAGCAGTGCACTCGCCGGGGACGAGCAGTACTTC CASSALAGDEQYF
. TRBJ1-5 . TRBV2 TGTGCCAGCACCCCGGGACAACTACTTCGGCCCCAGCATTTT CASTPGQLLRPQHF
. TRBJ2-5 . TRBV7-2 TGTGCCAGCAGCGTACACAGGGGGGGAAGCCAAGAGACCCAGTACTTC CASSVHRGGSQETQYF
. TRBJ2-7 . TRBV3-1/TRBV3-2 TGTGCCAGCAGCCAGACCTGGGTACCGCCATCCTACGAGCAGTACTTC CASSQTWVPPSYEQYF
. TRBJ2-7 . TRBV30 TGTGCCTGGAGTGACGGACTCGACTACGAGCAGTACTTC CAWSDGLDYEQYF
TRBD1 TRBJ2-3 . TRBV28 TGTGCCAGTGATCCGGGACAGGGGGCATGGGATACGCAGTATTTT CASDPGQGAWDTQYF
. TRBJ1-2 . TRBV28 TGTGCCAGCAGTTTATATACCCTTTCCTATGGCTACACCTTC CASSLYTLSYGYTF
TRBD2 TRBJ2-1 . TRBV2 TGTGCCAGCGGGAGCGGGAGGGCCTCCTACAATGAGCAGTTCTTC CASGSGRASYNEQFF
TRBD2 TRBJ2-1 . TRBV9 TGTGCCAGCAGCGTAGCCGGGGGGGACGTTTCTAAGGATGAGCAGTTCTTC CASSVAGGDVSKDEQFF
. TRBJ2-5 . TRBV7-8 TGTGCCAGCAGCTTAGTGAGTCGAAGAGAGACCCAGTACTTC CASSLVSRRETQYF
. TRBJ2-3 . TRBV2 TGTGCCAGCAGTGACTGGGCGGGGTCCACAGATACGCAGTATTTT CASSDWAGSTDTQYF
TRBD1 TRBJ2-1 once TRBV11-3 TGTGCCAGCAGCTTCGGACAGGATTACAATGAGCAGTTCTTC CASSFGQDYNEQFF
. TRBJ2-1 . TRBV7-9 TGTGCCAGCAGCTTATTTGGAGGATCCCGGTCCGGGTATGAGCAGTTCTTC CASSLFGGSRSGYEQFF
. TRBJ2-1 . TRBV3-1/TRBV3-2 TGTGCCAGCAGAGGGCCGCAATACAATGAGCAGTTCTTC CASRGPQYNEQFF
. TRBJ2-7 . TRBV27 TGTGCCAGCAGCCCAAGACTGCAAGTCTCCTACGAGCAGTACTTC CASSPRLQVSYEQYF
. TRBJ2-2 few TRBV3-1/TRBV3-2 TGTGCCAGCAGCAGAAGGGGGACCGGGGAGCTGTTTTTT CASSRRGTGELFF
TRBD2 TRBJ2-3 . TRBV5-1 TGCGCCAGCAACCTTGGGAGGGCAGATACGCAGTATTTT CASNLGRADTQYF
. TRBJ1-2 . TRBV5-4 TGTGCCAGCAGCTTGGAAGCCGTAAACTATGGCTACACCTTC CASSLEAVNYGYTF
TRBD1 TRBJ2-3 . TRBV30 TGTGCCTGGAGTGTTCGGACAGGTCGCACAGATACGCAGTATTTT CAWSVRTGRTDTQYF
. TRBJ2-7 . TRBV1 TGCACCAGCAGCCCCGGGGTTTGTAGCGACTCCTACGAGCAGTACTTC CTSSPGVCSDSYEQYF
TRBD2 TRBJ2-3 once TRBV3-1/TRBV3-2 TGTGCCAGCAGCCAAGTCATGTGGGGTGGGTCCAGACTAGCGGGAGGGCCGCGGGAAGATACGCAGTATTTT CASSQVMWGGSRLAGGPREDTQYF
. TRBJ2-7 . TRBV11-3 TGTGCCAGCAGCTTATCCTCCGGACATCCCTACGAGCAGTACTTC CASSLSSGHPYEQYF
TRBD2 TRBJ2-5 . TRBV5-5 TGTGCCAGCAGCTTGTCCGAGACTAGCGGGGTCCGTGAGACCCAGTACTTC CASSLSETSGVRETQYF
TRBD2 TRBJ2-1 . TRBV29-1 TGCAGCGTTGGGGAGGGCCTAGGCAATGAGCAGTTCTTC CSVGEGLGNEQFF
. TRBJ1-2 few TRBV2 TGTGCCAGCGGCCCCGGCCCTAGCTACACCTTC CASGPGPSYTF
. TRBJ1-5 . TRBV9 TGTGCCAGCAGCGTAGACCCAGGGGGCAATCAGCCCCAGCATTTT CASSVDPGGNQPQHF
. TRBJ2-7 . TRBV29-1 TGCAGCGTTGCGCCTTCCGGGACAAAGAAGTACTTC CSVAPSGTKKYF
. TRBJ2-7 . TRBV6-2/TRBV6-3 TGTGCCAGCAGCCGCGGACAGAGGCAGGCGGCTTACGAGCAGTACTTC CASSRGQRQAAYEQYF